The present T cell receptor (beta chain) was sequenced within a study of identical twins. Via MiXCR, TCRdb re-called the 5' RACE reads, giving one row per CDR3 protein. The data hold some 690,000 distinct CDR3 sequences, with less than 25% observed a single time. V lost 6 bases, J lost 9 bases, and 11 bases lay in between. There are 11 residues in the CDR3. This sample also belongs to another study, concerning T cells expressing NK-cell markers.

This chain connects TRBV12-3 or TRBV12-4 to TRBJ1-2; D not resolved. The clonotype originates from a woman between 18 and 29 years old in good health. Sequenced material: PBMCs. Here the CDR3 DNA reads TGTGCCAGCAGCCAAGACGACCGCTACACCTTC. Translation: CASSQDDRYTF.